This passage covers 11 T cell receptor beta chains from one sample sequenced in a study of cytomegalovirus exposure and HLA in healthy donors. The PCR contained 60 Vbeta and 13 Jbeta primers. The repertoire was sequenced with immunoSEQ multiplex PCR; TCRdb's copy has only in-frame clones and lacks some. The data hold 100,000 to 150,000 clones, with approximately 86% observed a single time. The sequenced sample was PBMCs. These receptors were collected from a boy between 10 and 17 years old in good health and CMV-seronegative.

The CDR3 protein is CASTRDRLTLSTEAFF. The CDR3 DNA sequence: TGTGCCAGTACGAGGGACAGGCTGACATTGAGCACTGAAGCTTTCTTT. The chain links TRBV19 to TRBJ1-1, with 8 positions matching TRBD1. Germline V gene sequence: CDR1 LNHDA, CDR2 SQIVND (reference sequence). This CDR3 comprises 16 residues. Trimming cost V 7 bases and J 4 bases; bases outside gene matches: 14.

V gene TRBV7-9 combines with J gene TRBJ1-4, with a possible D match to TRBD1 (5 bases). The V gene's germline CDR1 is SEHNR and CDR2 FQNEAQ (reference sequence). V was pared by 5 bases and J by 8 bases, with 6 bases between. This CDR3 has 11 residues. This CDR3 is CASSRTEKLFF. The CDR3 region has the DNA TGTGCCAGCAGCCGGACAGAAAAACTGTTTTTT. Combining the CDR3 with reference TRBV7-9 and TRBJ1-4 gives the whole variable domain DTGVSQNPRHKITKRGQNVTFRCDPISEHNRLYWYRQTLGQGPEFLTYFQNEAQLEKSRLLSDRFSAERPKGSFSTLEIQRTEQGDSAMYLCASSRTEKLFFGSGTQLSVL.

This chain connects TRBV7-2 to TRBJ1-5; TRBD1 matches 8 bases. Germline V gene lookup returns CDR1 SGHTA and CDR2 FQGNSA. CDR3 length: 14 residues. V trimming: 3 bases; J trimming: 6 bases; junction bases outside the gene matches: 4. Here the CDR3 reads CASSLTGEGQPQHF. CDR3 sequence (DNA): TGTGCCAGCAGCTTGACAGGGGAGGGTCAGCCCCAGCATTTT.

The chain combines TRBV9 with TRBJ2-7, with D possibly matching TRBD2 (6 bases). Germline CDR1 is SGDLS and CDR2 is YYNGEE. V shed 0 bases and J shed 3 bases, with 16 bases lying between them. The CDR3 is 16 residues long. CDR3 sequence (DNA): TGTGCCAGCAGCGTAGGGGCGGGACTGGAGAGCTACGAGCAGTACTTC. Protein: CASSVGAGLESYEQYF.

The CDR3 reads CASSPDSSYEQYF. The CDR3 DNA reads as TGTGCCAGCAGCCCGGACAGTTCCTACGAGCAGTACTTC. V usage is TRBV7-3 and J usage is TRBJ2-7, with a tentative D call TRBD1 (6 bases). The V and J ends lost 5 bases and 1 base respectively, with 9 bases between them. Germline CDR1 SGHTA, CDR2 FQGTGA. The CDR3 is made up of 13 amino acids.

The rearrangement uses TRBV7-9 and TRBJ2-1, with TRBD2 identical over 10 bases. The CDR3 spans 15 residues. Germline trimming cut 4 bases from V and 2 bases from J; bases unmatched to any gene: 2. CDR1 and CDR2 (germline): SEHNR, FQNEAQ (reference sequence). The CDR3 nucleotides are TGTGCCAGCAGCTACCTAGCGGGAGCCTACAATGAGCAGTTCTTC. Protein product: CASSYLAGAYNEQFF.

The J gene is TRBJ1-4, the V gene TRBV5-1; 8 nucleotides match TRBD1. The trim removed 4 bases at V and 6 bases at J, leaving 11 bases unmatched. The CDR3 runs 16 residues. CDR1 SGHRS and CDR2 YFSETQ come from the germline V gene. CDR3 nucleotide sequence: TGCGCCAGCAGCCGGACAGGGAGTAGCGACCATGAAAAACTGTTTTTT. Translating it yields CASSRTGSSDHEKLFF. Using reference TRBV5-1 and TRBJ1-4 for the parts outside the CDR3, the full variable domain is KAGVTQTPRYLIKTRGQQVTLSCSPISGHRSVSWYQQTPGQGLQFLFEYFSETQRNKGNFPGRFSGRQFSNSRSEMNVSTLELGDSALYLCASSRTGSSDHEKLFFGSGTQLSVL.

The chain carries TRBV6-5 and TRBJ2-7, with 9 bases identical to TRBD1. Germline V gene lookup returns CDR1 MNHEY and CDR2 SVGAGI. This CDR3 has 14 amino acids. The J segment lost 3 bases and the V segment lost 6 bases, leaving 6 bases of the junction unmatched. CDR3 nucleotides: TGTGCCAGCAGGAGGGGACAGGGTGTCTACGAGCAGTACTTC. Encoded protein: CASRRGQGVYEQYF.

The rearrangement links TRBV27 to TRBJ1-5, with D unresolved. The germline CDR1 and CDR2 sequences are MNHEY and SMNVEV (reference sequence). This CDR3 is 13 amino acids long. V lost 5 bases to trimming and J lost 2 bases, with 7 bases between them. Here the CDR3 reads CASSPRGNQPQHF. The CDR3 nucleotides are TGTGCCAGCAGTCCCCGAGGCAATCAGCCCCAGCATTTT.

The rearrangement uses TRBV13 and TRBJ2-7; 8 bases align to TRBD1. V lost 6 bases, J lost 0 bases, and 4 bases stayed unmatched. CDR1 and CDR2 (germline): PRHDT, FYEKMQ (reference sequence). The CDR3 has 14 amino acids. CDR3 nucleotide sequence: TGTGCCAGCAGAAGACAGGGGAGCTCCTACGAGCAGTACTTC. Amino acids: CASRRQGSSYEQYF.

The chain recombines TRBV5-4 with TRBJ2-2; D not certain. The CDR3 sequence is 13 residues long. Germline loops: CDR1 SGHNT, CDR2 YYREEE (reference sequence). The V end was cut by 4 bases, the J end by 0 bases, with 4 bases between. This CDR3 reads CASSTSNTGELFF. The DNA for the CDR3 is TGTGCCAGCAGCACATCGAACACCGGGGAGCTGTTTTTT.